The sequence of this T cell receptor (beta chain) was determined in a study of cytomegalovirus exposure and HLA in healthy donors. The study ran its PCR with 60 Vbeta and 13 Jbeta primers. The assay was immunoSEQ multiplex PCR, and TCRdb's table has in-frame clones only and misses some. This sample has about 150,000 clones, with 80% found just once. Germline CDR1 SGHTA, CDR2 FQGNSA. V dropped 4 bases and J dropped 2 bases, with 11 bases sitting between them. The CDR3 extends over 14 amino acids. The sequence came from a woman aged 25-40 years in good health and CMV-seronegative. Input material: PBMCs. V gene TRBV7-2 combines with J gene TRBJ2-5; D is uncertain. The CDR3 is CASSSQQLQETQYF. Here the CDR3 DNA reads TGTGCCAGCAGCTCTCAACAGTTACAAGAGACCCAGTACTTC.